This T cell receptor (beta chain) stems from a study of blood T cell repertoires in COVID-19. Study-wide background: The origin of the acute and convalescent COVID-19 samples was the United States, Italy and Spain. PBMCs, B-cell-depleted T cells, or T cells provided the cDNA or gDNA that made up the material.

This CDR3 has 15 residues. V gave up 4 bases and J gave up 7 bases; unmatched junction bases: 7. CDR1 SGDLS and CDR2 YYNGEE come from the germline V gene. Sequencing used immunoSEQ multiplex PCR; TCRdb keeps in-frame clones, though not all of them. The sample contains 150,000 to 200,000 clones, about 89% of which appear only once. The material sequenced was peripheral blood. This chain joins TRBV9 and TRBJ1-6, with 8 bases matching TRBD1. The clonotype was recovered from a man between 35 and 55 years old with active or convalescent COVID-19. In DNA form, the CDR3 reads TGTGCCAGCAGCCCCCGGGGACAGGCGAATTCACCCCTCCACTTT. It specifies CASSPRGQANSPLHF.